The rows below give T cell receptor beta chains drawn from one sample of a study of CD8+ T cells in alopecia areata. Repertoires were generated with immunoSEQ multiplex PCR, while TCRdb's copy carries only in-frame clones and drops some. The sample has under 70,000 clones, approximately 60% seen once. Here the sequenced sample was CD8+ T cells sorted from blood, taken at week 0. The receptors shown here come from a human donor with alopecia areata. Both conserved end residues are part of each CDR3. The D gene is left open where the match is weak. The size field is filled for only some rows; it gives once, few, many or a size class.

abundance	v_gene	d_gene	j_gene	CDR3nt	CDR3aa
-	TRBV6-5	-	TRBJ2-5	TGTGCCAGCAGTTACTCGGCCCGACAAGAGACCCAGTACTTC	CASSYSARQETQYF
-	TRBV7-2	-	TRBJ2-7	TGTGCCAGCAGCTTAGCGACAGGATCCTACGAGCAGTACTTC	CASSLATGSYEQYF
few	TRBV4-1	TRBD2	TRBJ2-1	TGCGCCAGCAGCCAAGATTCGGCGGGAGGGCGGTCGGGGCAGTTCTTC	CASSQDSAGGRSGQFF
few	TRBV7-9	TRBD1	TRBJ2-1	TGTGCCAGCAGCTTGGAGAACGACAGGGTTTGCTTCTTC	CASSLENDRVCFF
-	TRBV5-1	-	TRBJ2-1	TGCGCCAGCAGCTTAGTACCTCCCGAGCAGTTCTTC	CASSLVPPEQFF
-	TRBV27	TRBD2	TRBJ2-7	TGTGCCAGCAGTCCCCTGACTAGCGGTACTACCTACGAGCAGTACTTC	CASSPLTSGTTYEQYF
-	TRBV7-3	-	TRBJ1-6	TGTGCCAGCAGCTTGTCAGGGAATTCACCCCTCCACTTT	CASSLSGNSPLHF
-	TRBV5-1	TRBD2	TRBJ2-1	TGCGCCAGCAGCTTGAGCGGGAGAGTATATGAGCAGTTCTTC	CASSLSGRVYEQFF
-	TRBV5-1	TRBD1	TRBJ2-7	TGCGCCAGCAGCTTGGTTGGGACAGGGGGCTACGAGCAGTACTTC	CASSLVGTGGYEQYF
-	TRBV2	-	TRBJ1-2	TGTGCCAGCGCGCACGGACCCTTCTATGGCTACACCTTC	CASAHGPFYGYTF
-	TRBV6-5	-	TRBJ2-5	TGTGCCAGCACCCTGACAGGCGGGGGAGAGACCCAGTACTTC	CASTLTGGGETQYF
few	TRBV5-1	TRBD1	TRBJ1-4	TGCGCCAGCAGCTGGGGACAGGGCGCAACTAATGAAAAACTGTTTTTT	CASSWGQGATNEKLFF
-	TRBV29-1	-	TRBJ2-7	TGCAGCGTTGAGGGGGGAACCTACGAGCAGTACTTC	CSVEGGTYEQYF
-	TRBV5-8	-	TRBJ2-7	TGTGCCAGCAGCATGGGGTCCACTGGCTACGAGCAGTACTTC	CASSMGSTGYEQYF
-	TRBV7-9	-	TRBJ2-2	TGTGCCAGCAGCCAATCGGCGCAGGGGAACGGGGAGCTGTTTTTT	CASSQSAQGNGELFF
-	TRBV5-4	TRBD2	TRBJ2-1	TGTGCCAGCAGCTTTCGGACTAGCGGGGATGAGCAGTTCTTC	CASSFRTSGDEQFF
once	TRBV30	-	TRBJ1-5	TGTGCCTGGAGTGTACGTTCAGCCGATGAAGCTCCCTATAGCAATCAGCCCCAGCATTTT	CAWSVRSADEAPYSNQPQHF
once	TRBV9	-	TRBJ2-7	TGTGCCAGCAGCGTAGAACTCCGGGGGGAGCAGTACTTC	CASSVELRGEQYF
-	TRBV5-1	-	TRBJ2-7	TGCGCCAGCAGCTTCGGGGACGAGCAGTACTTC	CASSFGDEQYF
few	TRBV10-3	-	TRBJ1-3	TGTGCCATCAGTCCGACGGAAATCTCTGGAAACACCATATATTTT	CAISPTEISGNTIYF
few	TRBV9	-	TRBJ2-1	TGTGCCAGCAGCTACCTAGCGAGCTCCTACAATGAGCAGTTCTTC	CASSYLASSYNEQFF
few	TRBV11-2	-	TRBJ2-3	TGTGCCAGCAGCTTCCCGGGGGCCACAGATACGCAGTATTTT	CASSFPGATDTQYF
-	TRBV7-8	-	TRBJ2-7	TGTGCCAGCAGCTTAGCCTCCGGGACGGCTACCTACGAGCAGTACTTC	CASSLASGTATYEQYF
-	TRBV29-1	-	TRBJ1-4	TGCAGCGTTAAACAGGGTTGGGATGAAAAACTGTTTTTT	CSVKQGWDEKLFF
-	TRBV5-1	-	TRBJ2-7	TGCGCCAGCAGCTTGGCTACAGGAGGCGTTGGCTACGAGCAGTACTTC	CASSLATGGVGYEQYF
-	TRBV4-3	TRBD1	TRBJ2-7	TGCGCCAGCAGCCAATCGACAGGGATCGAGCAGTACTTC	CASSQSTGIEQYF
many	TRBV4-3	-	TRBJ2-3	TGCGCCAGCAGCCAAGGGGCAGGGGTGACAGATACGCAGTATTTT	CASSQGAGVTDTQYF
-	TRBV30	-	TRBJ1-3	TGTGCCTGGAGTTGGGGCTCTGGAAACACCATATATTTT	CAWSWGSGNTIYF